Detailed here is one T cell receptor (beta chain). An amount of RNA that ranged from roughly 0.45 to 1 ug was reverse transcribed with random hexamers. immunoSEQ multiplex PCR amplified TCR beta CDR3 across 54 Vbeta, 13 Jbeta. TCRdb reanalysed the immunoSEQ multiplex PCR reads using MiXCR and keeps one entry per CDR3 protein. The sample has around 300,000 distinct CDR3 sequences, 65% to 90% seen once; the top ten hold approximately 0.2%. This entry comes from a study of CD8 T cells in Susac syndrome. The CDR3 covers 14 residues. Germline CDR1 reads MDHEN; CDR2 reads SYDVKM. The ends were cut back, 6 bases at V and 0 bases at J, with 11 bases in the middle. It was treatment-naive patients with stable or active relapsing-remitting disease who made up the multiple sclerosis controls. FACS was used to enrich TEMRA cells, whereas the CD8+ and CD4+ T cells were obtained by negative isolation.

The sequencing sample was made of CD8+ T cells from PBMCs. The TCR comes from a human donor with multiple sclerosis. V gene TRBV28 combines with J gene TRBJ2-5; no clear D gene. CDR3: CASRNYRYQETQYF. The DNA for the CDR3 is TGTGCCAGCAGAAATTACCGGTACCAAGAGACCCAGTACTTC.